One T cell receptor (beta chain) is described in this entry. These data originate in a study of blood T cell repertoires in COVID-19. The protocol was immunoSEQ multiplex PCR, while the TCRdb copy is restricted to in-frame clones and leaves out a portion. The sample lists fewer than 400,000 clones, approximately 88% occurring once. The ends were cut back, 6 bases at V and 8 bases at J, with 19 bases in the middle. Germline CDR1 is ENHRY and CDR2 is SYGVKD. This CDR3 is built from 14 residues. The chain carries TRBV10-3 and TRBJ1-2; possibly TRBD1 for D (5 bases). The sample consisted of PBMCs or T cells enriched from blood (not recorded which). This clonotype originated in a woman between 18 and 29 years old who had recovered from COVID-19. The CDR3 nucleotides are TGTGCCATCAGCGGGACTCCCATTGGAGACGGCTACACCTTC. This codes for CAISGTPIGDGYTF.